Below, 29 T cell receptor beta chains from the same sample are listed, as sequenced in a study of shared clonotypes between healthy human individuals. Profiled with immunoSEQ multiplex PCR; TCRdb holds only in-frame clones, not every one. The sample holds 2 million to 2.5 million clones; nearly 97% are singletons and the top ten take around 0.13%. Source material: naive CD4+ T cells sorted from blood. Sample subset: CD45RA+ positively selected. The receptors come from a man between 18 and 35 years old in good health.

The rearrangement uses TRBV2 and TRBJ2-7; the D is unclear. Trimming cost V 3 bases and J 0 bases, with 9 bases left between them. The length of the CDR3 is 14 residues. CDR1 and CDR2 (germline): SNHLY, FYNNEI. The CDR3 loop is CASSDQMSSYEQYF. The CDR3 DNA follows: TGTGCCAGCAGTGATCAGATGAGCTCCTACGAGCAGTACTTC. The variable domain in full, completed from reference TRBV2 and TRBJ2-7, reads EPEVTQTPSHQVTQMGQEVILRCVPISNHLYFYWYRQILGQKVEFLVSFYNNEISEKSEIFDDQFSVERPDGSNFTLKIRSTKLEDSAMYFCASSDQMSSYEQYFGPGTRLTVT.

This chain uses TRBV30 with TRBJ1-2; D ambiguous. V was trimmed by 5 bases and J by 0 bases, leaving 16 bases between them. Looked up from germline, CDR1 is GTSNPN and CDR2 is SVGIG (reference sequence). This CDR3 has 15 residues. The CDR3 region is CAWSPTLIANYGYTF. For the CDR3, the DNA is TGTGCCTGGTCACCCACCCTAATCGCTAACTATGGCTACACCTTC.

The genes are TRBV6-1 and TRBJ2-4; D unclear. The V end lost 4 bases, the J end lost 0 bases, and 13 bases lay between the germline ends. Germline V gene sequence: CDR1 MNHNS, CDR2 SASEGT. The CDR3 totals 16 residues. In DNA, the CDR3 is TGTGCCAGCAGTGCCGAAATTACAGTAGCCAAAAACATTCAGTACTTC. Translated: CASSAEITVAKNIQYF.

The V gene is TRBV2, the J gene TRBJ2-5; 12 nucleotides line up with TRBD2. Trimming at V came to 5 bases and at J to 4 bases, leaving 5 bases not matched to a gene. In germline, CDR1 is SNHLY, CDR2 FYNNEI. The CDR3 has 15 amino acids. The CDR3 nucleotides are TGTGCCAGCAGTCCCTTGACTAGCGGGAGAGAGACCCAGTACTTC. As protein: CASSPLTSGRETQYF.

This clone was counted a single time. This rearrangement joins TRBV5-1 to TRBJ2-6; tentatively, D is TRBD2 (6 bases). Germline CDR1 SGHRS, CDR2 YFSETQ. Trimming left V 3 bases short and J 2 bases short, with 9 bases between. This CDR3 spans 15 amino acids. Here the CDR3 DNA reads TGCGCCAGCAGCTCCGCGGGGACTGGGGCCAACGTCCTGACTTTC. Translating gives CASSSAGTGANVLTF. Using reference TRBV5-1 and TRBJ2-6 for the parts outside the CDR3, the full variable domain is KAGVTQTPRYLIKTRGQQVTLSCSPISGHRSVSWYQQTPGQGLQFLFEYFSETQRNKGNFPGRFSGRQFSNSRSEMNVSTLELGDSALYLCASSSAGTGANVLTFGAGSRLTVL.

The CDR3 spells CAWSLGGGGNSPLHF. The CDR3 DNA reads as TGTGCCTGGTCCTTAGGAGGGGGCGGAAATTCACCCCTCCACTTT. This sequence joins TRBV30 and TRBJ1-6, with 7 bases lining up with TRBD1. The CDR3 length is 15 residues. The V and J ends lost 5 bases and 7 bases, in that order; junction bases with no gene match: 11. Germline V gene lookup returns CDR1 GTSNPN and CDR2 SVGIG (reference sequence).

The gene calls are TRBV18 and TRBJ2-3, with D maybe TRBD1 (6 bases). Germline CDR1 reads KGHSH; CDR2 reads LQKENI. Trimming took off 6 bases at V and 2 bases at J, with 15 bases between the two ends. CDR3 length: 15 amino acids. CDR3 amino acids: CASSRRDTVTDTQYF. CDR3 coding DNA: TGTGCCAGCTCCCGCAGGGACACTGTCACAGATACGCAGTATTTT. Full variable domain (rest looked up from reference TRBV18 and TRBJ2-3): NAGVMQNPRHLVRRRGQEARLRCSPMKGHSHVYWYRQLPEEGLKFMVYLQKENIIDESGMPKERFSAEFPKEGPSILRIQQVVRGDSAAYFCASSRRDTVTDTQYFGPGTRLTVL.

The CDR3: CASRPPGTGAYEQYF. The CDR3 nucleotides are TGTGCCAGCAGGCCCCCCGGGACGGGAGCCTACGAGCAGTACTTC. The chain combines TRBV6-5 with TRBJ2-7, with a tentative D call TRBD2 (6 bases). Germline V gene data show CDR1 as MNHEY and CDR2 as SVGAGI. There are 15 residues in the CDR3. The V end lost 6 bases, the J end lost 2 bases, and 17 bases lay between the germline ends.

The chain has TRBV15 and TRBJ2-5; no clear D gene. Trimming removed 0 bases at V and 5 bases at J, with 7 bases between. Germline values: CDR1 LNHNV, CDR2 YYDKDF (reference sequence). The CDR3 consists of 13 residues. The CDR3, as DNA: TGTGCCACCAGCAGAGATGAGGTGGAGACCCAGTACTTC. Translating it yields CATSRDEVETQYF.

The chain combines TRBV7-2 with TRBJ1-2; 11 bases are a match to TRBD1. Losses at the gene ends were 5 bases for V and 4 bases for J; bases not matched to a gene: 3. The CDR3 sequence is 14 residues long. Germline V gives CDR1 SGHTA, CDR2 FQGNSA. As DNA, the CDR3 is TGTGCCAGCAGCCGGACAGGGGGCCGCTATGGCTACACCTTC. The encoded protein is CASSRTGGRYGYTF.

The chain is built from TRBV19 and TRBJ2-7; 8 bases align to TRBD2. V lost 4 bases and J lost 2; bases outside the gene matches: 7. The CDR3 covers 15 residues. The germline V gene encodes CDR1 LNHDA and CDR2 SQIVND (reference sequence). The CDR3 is CASSTGVAGTYEQYF. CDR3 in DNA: TGTGCCAGTAGTACCGGAGTAGCGGGAACCTACGAGCAGTACTTC.

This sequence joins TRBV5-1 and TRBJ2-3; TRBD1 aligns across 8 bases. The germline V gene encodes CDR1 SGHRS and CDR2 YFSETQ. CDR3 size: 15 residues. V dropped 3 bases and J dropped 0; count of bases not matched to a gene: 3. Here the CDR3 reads CASSWGDRSTDTQYF. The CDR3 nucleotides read TGCGCCAGCAGCTGGGGGGACAGGAGCACAGATACGCAGTATTTT.

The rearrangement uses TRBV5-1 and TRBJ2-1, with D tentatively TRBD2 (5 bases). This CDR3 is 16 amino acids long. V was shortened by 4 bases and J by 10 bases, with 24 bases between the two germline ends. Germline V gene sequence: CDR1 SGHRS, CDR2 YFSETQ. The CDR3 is CASSTVGRGKPVEQFF. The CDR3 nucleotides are TGCGCCAGCAGCACCGTGGGGAGAGGGAAGCCCGTGGAGCAGTTCTTC.

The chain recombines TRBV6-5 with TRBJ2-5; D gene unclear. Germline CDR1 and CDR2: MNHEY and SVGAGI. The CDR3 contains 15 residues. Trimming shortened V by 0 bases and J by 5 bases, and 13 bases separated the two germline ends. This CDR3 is CASSYSPEVLETQYF. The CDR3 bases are TGTGCCAGCAGTTACTCCCCCGAGGTCCTGGAGACCCAGTACTTC.

Here the CDR3 reads CASSPTGVAVSYEQYF. CDR3 DNA sequence: TGTGCCAGCAGCCCTACCGGGGTAGCGGTCTCCTACGAGCAGTACTTC. The chain links TRBV7-2 to TRBJ2-7; D is perhaps TRBD2 (6 bases). The V and J ends lost 5 bases and 0 bases respectively, with 17 bases between them. This CDR3 spans 16 amino acids. CDR1 is SGHTA, CDR2 FQGNSA, per germline.

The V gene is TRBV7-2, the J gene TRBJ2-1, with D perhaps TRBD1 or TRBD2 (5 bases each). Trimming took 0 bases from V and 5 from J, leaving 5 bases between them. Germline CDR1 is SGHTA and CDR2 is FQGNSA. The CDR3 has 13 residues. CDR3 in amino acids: CASSLAGDNEQFF. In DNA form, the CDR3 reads TGTGCCAGCAGCTTAGCGGGGGACAATGAGCAGTTCTTC.

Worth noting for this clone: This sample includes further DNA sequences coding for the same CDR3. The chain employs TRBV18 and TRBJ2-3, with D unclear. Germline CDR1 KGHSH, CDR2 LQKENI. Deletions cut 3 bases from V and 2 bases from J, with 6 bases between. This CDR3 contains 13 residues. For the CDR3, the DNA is TGTGCCAGCTCACCCGCATCCACAGATACGCAGTATTTT. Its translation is CASSPASTDTQYF.

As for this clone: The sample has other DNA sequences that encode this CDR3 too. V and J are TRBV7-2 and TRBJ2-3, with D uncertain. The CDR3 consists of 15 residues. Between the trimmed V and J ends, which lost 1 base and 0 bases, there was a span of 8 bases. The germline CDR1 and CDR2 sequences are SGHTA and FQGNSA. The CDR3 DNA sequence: TGTGCCAGCAGCTTAGTCGCCCTGAGCACAGATACGCAGTATTTT. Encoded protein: CASSLVALSTDTQYF.

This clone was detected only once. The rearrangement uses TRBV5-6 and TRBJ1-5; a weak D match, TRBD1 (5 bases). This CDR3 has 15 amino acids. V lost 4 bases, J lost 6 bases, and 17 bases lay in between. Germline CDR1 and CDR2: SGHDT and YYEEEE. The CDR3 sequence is CASSPAPGGGQPQHF. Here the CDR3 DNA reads TGTGCCAGCAGCCCTGCCCCGGGCGGGGGTCAGCCCCAGCATTTT.

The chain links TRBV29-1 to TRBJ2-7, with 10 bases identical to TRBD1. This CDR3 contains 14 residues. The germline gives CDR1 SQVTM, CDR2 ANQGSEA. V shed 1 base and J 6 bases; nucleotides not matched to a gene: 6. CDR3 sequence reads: CSVEVSWDRGEQYF. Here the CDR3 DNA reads TGCAGCGTTGAAGTATCGTGGGACAGGGGCGAGCAGTACTTC.

CDR3 protein: CASSYSNRNGVTQYF. Here the CDR3 DNA reads TGTGCCAGCAGTTACTCGAACCGGAACGGGGTGACCCAGTACTTC. The chain carries TRBV6-5 and TRBJ2-5; possibly TRBD2 for D (5 bases). Per the germline V gene, CDR1 is MNHEY and CDR2 is SVGAGI. V dropped 0 bases and J dropped 7 bases, with 15 bases sitting between them. The CDR3 covers 15 residues.

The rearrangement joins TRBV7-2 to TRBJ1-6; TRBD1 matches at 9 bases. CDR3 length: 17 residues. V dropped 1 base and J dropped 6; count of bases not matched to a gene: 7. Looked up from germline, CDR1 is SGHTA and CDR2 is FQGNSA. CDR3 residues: CASSLVPGQGVNSPLHF. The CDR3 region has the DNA TGTGCCAGCAGCTTAGTCCCGGGACAGGGAGTTAATTCACCCCTCCACTTT. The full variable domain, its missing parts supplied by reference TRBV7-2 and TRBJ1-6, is GAGVSQSPSNKVTEKGKDVELRCDPISGHTALYWYRQSLGQGLEFLIYFQGNSAPDKSGLPSDRFSAERTGGSVSTLTIQRTQQEDSAVYLCASSLVPGQGVNSPLHFGNGTRLTVT.

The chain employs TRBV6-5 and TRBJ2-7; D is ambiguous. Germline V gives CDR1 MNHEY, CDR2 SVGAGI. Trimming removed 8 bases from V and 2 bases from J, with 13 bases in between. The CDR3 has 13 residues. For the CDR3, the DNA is TGTGCCAGCGAGCCGAAACCACCCTACGAGCAGTACTTC. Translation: CASEPKPPYEQYF.

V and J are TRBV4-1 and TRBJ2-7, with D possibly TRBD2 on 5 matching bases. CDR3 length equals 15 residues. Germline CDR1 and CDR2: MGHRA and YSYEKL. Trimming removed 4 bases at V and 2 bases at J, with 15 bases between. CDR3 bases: TGCGCCAGCAGCCCGGAGGTCTTGAGGGCCTACGAGCAGTACTTC. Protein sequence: CASSPEVLRAYEQYF.

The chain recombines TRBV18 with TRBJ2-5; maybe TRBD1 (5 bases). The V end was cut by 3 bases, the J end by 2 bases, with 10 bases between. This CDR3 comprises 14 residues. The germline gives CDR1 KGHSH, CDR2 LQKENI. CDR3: CASSPQDSQETQYF. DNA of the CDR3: TGTGCCAGCTCACCGCAAGACAGTCAAGAGACCCAGTACTTC.

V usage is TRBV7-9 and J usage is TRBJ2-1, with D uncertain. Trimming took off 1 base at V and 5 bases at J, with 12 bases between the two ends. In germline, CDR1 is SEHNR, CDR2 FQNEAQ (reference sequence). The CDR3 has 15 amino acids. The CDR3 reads CASSLGWGHDNEQFF. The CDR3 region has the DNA TGTGCCAGCAGCTTAGGATGGGGTCACGACAATGAGCAGTTCTTC.

The DNA of the CDR3 is TGTGCCACCACTCTAAGTAGGGGGATAGCGAACACCGGGGAGCTGTTTTTT. Encoded protein: CATTLSRGIANTGELFF. The chain has TRBV7-9 and TRBJ2-2, with D perhaps TRBD1 (6 bases). Germline values: CDR1 SEHNR, CDR2 FQNEAQ (reference sequence). The CDR3 sequence is 17 residues long. V shed 10 bases and J shed 0 bases, with 21 bases lying between them.

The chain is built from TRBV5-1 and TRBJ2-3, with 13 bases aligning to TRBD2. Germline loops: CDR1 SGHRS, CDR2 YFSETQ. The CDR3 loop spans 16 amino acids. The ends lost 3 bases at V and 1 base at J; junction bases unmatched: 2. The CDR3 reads CASSWGTSGGTDTQYF. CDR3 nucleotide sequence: TGCGCCAGCAGCTGGGGGACTAGCGGGGGCACAGATACGCAGTATTTT.

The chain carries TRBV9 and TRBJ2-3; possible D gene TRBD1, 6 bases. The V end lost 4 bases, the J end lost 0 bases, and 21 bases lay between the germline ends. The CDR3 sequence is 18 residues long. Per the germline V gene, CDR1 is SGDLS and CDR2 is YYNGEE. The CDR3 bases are TGTGCCAGCAGCCTGGGAACAGGGATGGTCTCTAGCACAGATACGCAGTATTTT. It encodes CASSLGTGMVSSTDTQYF.